This T cell receptor (beta chain) was profiled in a study of immune cell composition in non-small cell lung cancer. Study-level background: Histologic subtype was mainly adenocarcinoma or squamous cell carcinoma.

Findings and limits, study-wide: Clones >0.5% enriched in tumour were rarer in adenocarcinoma (33%) than squamous (approximately 80%). TIL tumour reactivity correlated with maximal tumour-associated clone frequency in adenocarcinoma.

Germline CDR1 is SGHTA and CDR2 is FQGNSA. V shed 4 bases and J shed 8 bases, with 14 bases lying between them. There are 13 residues in the CDR3. Turning to this clone: As yet, its antigen is unknown.

This table comes from immunoSEQ multiplex PCR, and its TCRdb copy is limited to in-frame clones, with some not included. The repertoire holds thousands of clones, less than 80% seen once, with roughly 9% in the top ten. Sequenced sample: lung tumor tissue. This chain joins TRBV7-2 and TRBJ1-2, with D possibly being TRBD1 (6 bases). The clonotype comes from a human donor with non-small cell lung cancer. The CDR3 coding sequence is TGTGCCAGCAGCTCACAGCTCCAGGGGGGCTACACCTTC. Residues: CASSSQLQGGYTF.